The 24 T cell receptor beta chains below were found in one sample sequenced in a study of CD8+CD57+ T cells in acquired aplastic anemia. Researchers used genomic DNA as the template to profile TCR beta VDJ and CDR3. MiXCR, applied by TCRdb to the reads, yields one record per CDR3 protein. The data contain 35,000 to 50,000 distinct CDR3 sequences, 65% to 70% of them singletons. The sample taken for sequencing was sorted CD4+, CD8+, or CD8+CD57+ T cells (not recorded which) from PBMCs. The receptors were gathered from a human donor in good health, serving as a control.

Concerning this clonotype itself: Just one base apart from a much larger clone, this may be a read error. The chain links TRBV12-5 to TRBJ2-6; D is undetermined. Germline loops: CDR1 LGHNT, CDR2 FRNRAP. The CDR3 loop spans 18 amino acids. Deletions cut 5 bases from V and 1 base from J, with 18 bases between. CDR3: CASGLTLSTPSGANVLTF. The CDR3 DNA is TGTGCTAGTGGTCTCACCCTTTCCACACCGTCTGGGGCCAACGTCCTGACTTTC.

By sample fraction, this clonotype is medium-sized. The chain links TRBV6-5 to TRBJ1-6, with D maybe TRBD1 (5 bases). Per germline, CDR1 MNHEY and CDR2 SVGAGI. V lost 0 bases and J lost 7, with 7 bases in between. The CDR3 is made up of 14 amino acids. DNA of the CDR3: TGTGCCAGCAGTTACTCAGGGGAGAATTCACCCCTCCACTTT. This sequence encodes CASSYSGENSPLHF.

This clonotype came up many times. This chain joins TRBV20-1 and TRBJ1-1; 9 bases are a match to TRBD1. The CDR3 sequence is 13 residues long. The J segment lost 6 bases and the V segment lost 1 base, leaving 3 bases of the junction unmatched. Germline V gene sequence: CDR1 DFQATT, CDR2 SNEGSKA (reference sequence). CDR3 in amino acids: CSARVWDRAEAFF. For the CDR3, the DNA is TGCAGTGCTAGAGTCTGGGACAGGGCTGAAGCTTTCTTT.

This clonotype was observed a few times. The rearrangement joins TRBV7-3 to TRBJ2-5, with D perhaps TRBD1 (5 bases). The V and J ends lost 0 bases and 9 bases respectively, with 17 bases between them. Germline V gene lookup returns CDR1 SGHTA and CDR2 FQGTGA. The CDR3 consists of 15 residues. The CDR3 bases are TGTGCCAGCAGCTTAACCCCGGACAACGGTGGGGCCCAGTACTTC. This translates into CASSLTPDNGGAQYF. Supplemented by reference TRBV7-3 and TRBJ2-5, the full variable domain reads GAGVSQTPSNKVTEKGKYVELRCDPISGHTALYWYRQSLGQGPEFLIYFQGTGAADDSGLPNDRFFAVRPEGSVSTLKIQRTERGDSAVYLCASSLTPDNGGAQYFGPGTRLLVL.

A note on this clonotype: One end of the junction varies from germline; a read error may be responsible. This chain uses TRBV12-3 or TRBV12-4 with TRBJ2-7; 11 nucleotides agree with TRBD1. The CDR3 totals 13 residues. This CDR3 reads CASSFAGTGGRDF. In nucleotides, the CDR3 is TGTGCCAGCAGTTTTGCCGGGACAGGGGGGAGAGACTTC.

The rearrangement links TRBV6-4 to TRBJ2-1; the match to TRBD2 covers 12 bases. The junction had 11 bases not matched to a gene; V was cut back by 0 bases and J by 5 bases. Germline V gives CDR1 MRHNA, CDR2 SNTAGT. The CDR3 has 19 amino acids. The CDR3 protein is CASSDSTSGGLSFHNEQFF. The CDR3 region has the DNA TGTGCCAGCAGTGACTCCACTAGCGGGGGGTTAAGCTTCCACAATGAGCAGTTCTTC.

This clonotype was picked up one time. The rearrangement links TRBV7-2 to TRBJ1-6, with D uncertain. The V gene lost 5 bases and the J gene lost 7 bases, with 9 bases spanning the gap. In germline, CDR1 is SGHTA, CDR2 FQGNSA. This CDR3 is built from 13 residues. CDR3 amino acids: CASSQRRNSPLHF. As DNA, the CDR3 is TGTGCCAGCAGCCAAAGGAGAAATTCACCCCTCCACTTT. The full variable domain, rest sourced from reference TRBV7-2 and TRBJ1-6, is GAGVSQSPSNKVTEKGKDVELRCDPISGHTALYWYRQSLGQGLEFLIYFQGNSAPDKSGLPSDRFSAERTGGSVSTLTIQRTQQEDSAVYLCASSQRRNSPLHFGNGTRLTVT.

J is TRBJ2-7 and V is TRBV27, with TRBD1 as a possible D gene (6 bases). V shed 8 bases and J shed 0 bases, with 14 bases lying between them. Germline CDR1 and CDR2: MNHEY and SMNVEV (reference sequence). The CDR3 is 14 amino acids. CDR3 sequence (DNA): TGTGCCAGCTGGGGGCAGGAAAGCTCCTACGAGCAGTACTTC. Translating gives CASWGQESSYEQYF.

This chain connects TRBV4-1 to TRBJ1-2; the D is unclear. V shed 3 bases and J shed 7 bases, with 6 bases lying between them. The germline V gene has CDR1 MGHRA and CDR2 YSYEKL. CDR3 length equals 11 residues. Here the CDR3 reads CASSHLGGYTF. In DNA form, the CDR3 reads TGCGCCAGCAGCCATCTCGGTGGCTACACCTTC.

This clonotype was counted once. The chain combines TRBV10-2 with TRBJ2-1, with TRBD2 matching 7 bases. V lost 8 bases and J lost 10; bases outside the gene matches: 2. CDR3 length: 10 amino acids. The V gene's germline CDR1 is WSHSY and CDR2 SAAADI. CDR3 sequence (DNA): TGCGCCAGCGGGGGGGAGGAGCAGTTCTTC. Residues: CASGGEEQFF.

V usage is TRBV10-3 and J usage is TRBJ2-1, with D perhaps matching TRBD1 (5 bases). This CDR3 is 14 amino acids long. Trimming took 2 bases from V and 7 from J, leaving 12 bases between them. In germline, CDR1 is ENHRY, CDR2 SYGVKD. The CDR3 nucleotides are TGTGCCATCAGTGAGACGCTCCAGGGAAATGAGCAGTTCTTC. This translates into CAISETLQGNEQFF.

CDR3 nucleotide sequence: TGTGCCAGCAGCTGGACTAGTCGAGCAGATACGCAGTATTTT. This sequence encodes CASSWTSRADTQYF. The V and J genes are TRBV7-2 and TRBJ2-3; 7 bases are shared with TRBD2. The J segment lost 4 bases and the V segment lost 4 bases, leaving 5 bases of the junction unmatched. CDR3 length: 14 residues. Germline loops: CDR1 SGHTA, CDR2 FQGNSA.

This chain connects TRBV19 to TRBJ2-3; D unclear. This CDR3 contains 14 residues. V was cut by 1 base and J by 1 base, with 6 bases left in between. Per the germline V gene, CDR1 is LNHDA and CDR2 is SQIVND (reference sequence). DNA of the CDR3: TGTGCCAGTAGTATAGGAAGGGGCACAGATACGCAGTATTTT. It yields the protein CASSIGRGTDTQYF.

The CDR3 reads CASTPLPGGLPQLQYF. The CDR3 DNA sequence: TGTGCCAGCACCCCTCTCCCGGGGGGGCTTCCCCAACTGCAGTATTTT. V gene TRBV4-2 combines with J gene TRBJ2-3; 8 bases are a match to TRBD2. V was pared by 7 bases and J by 11 bases, with 20 bases of the junction left unmatched. This CDR3 region has 16 residues. Germline V gene sequence: CDR1 LGHNA, CDR2 YNFKEQ.

V gene TRBV2 combines with J gene TRBJ2-1, with TRBD2 matching over 11 bases. Germline V gives CDR1 SNHLY, CDR2 FYNNEI. J gave up 13 bases and V 3 bases, and 17 bases lay outside the gene matches. The CDR3 runs to 17 residues. In nucleotides, the CDR3 is TGTGCCAGCAGTGAGGGGCCTCATAGCGGGGGGGCTTCTGAACAGTTCTTC. Translating it yields CASSEGPHSGGASEQFF.

This clonotype has only one observation. This chain's CDR3 is CASSSTGEVEKLFF. The CDR3 region has the DNA TGTGCCAGCAGTTCGACAGGGGAGGTTGAAAAACTGTTTTTT. V is TRBV2 and J is TRBJ1-4, with 8 nucleotides matching TRBD1. Germline trimming cut 5 bases from V and 7 bases from J; bases unmatched to any gene: 6. The V gene's germline CDR1 is SNHLY and CDR2 FYNNEI. The CDR3 is made up of 14 amino acids.

The chain uses TRBV20-1 and TRBJ1-2, with TRBD1 identical over 8 bases. The germline V gene has CDR1 DFQATT and CDR2 SNEGSKA (reference sequence). Trimming removed 7 bases from V and 6 bases from J; junction bases left unmatched: 10. This CDR3 region has 13 residues. CDR3 region: CSGGGQGLDGYTF. The CDR3 region has the DNA TGCAGTGGGGGCGGACAGGGTCTAGATGGCTACACCTTC.

This clonotype occurred once. J is TRBJ1-2 and V is TRBV13; no firm D call. Deletions cut 5 bases from V and 0 bases from J, with 10 bases between. Germline values: CDR1 PRHDT, CDR2 FYEKMQ (reference sequence). This CDR3 spans 14 amino acids. The DNA for the CDR3 is TGTGCCAGCAGCGCCTTATGTGCTAACTATGGCTACACCTTC. Amino acids: CASSALCANYGYTF.

This clonotype was seen once. The V and J genes are TRBV10-2 and TRBJ2-3; no firm D call. Trimming shortened V by 6 bases and J by 0 bases, and 7 bases separated the two germline ends. CDR1 is WSHSY and CDR2 is SAAADI in the germline V gene. The CDR3 spans 13 residues. CDR3 region: CASRETSTDTQYF. DNA for the CDR3: TGCGCCAGCAGGGAGACCAGCACAGATACGCAGTATTTT.

V and J are TRBV5-6 and TRBJ2-7, with 8 positions matching TRBD1. Germline V gene lookup returns CDR1 SGHDT and CDR2 YYEEEE. This CDR3 has 14 residues. V lost 5 bases to trimming and J lost 3 bases; unmatched junction nucleotides: 7. The CDR3 loop is CASRFGTGVYEQYF. DNA of the CDR3: TGTGCCAGCAGATTTGGGACAGGTGTCTACGAGCAGTACTTC.

DNA of the CDR3: TGTGCCAGCAGCCCAGGGGGGAGCGGGGAGACCCAGTACTTC. Translated, it gives CASSPGGSGETQYF. The rearrangement joins TRBV7-9 to TRBJ2-5; D is perhaps TRBD1 (7 bases). CDR1 and CDR2 (germline): SEHNR, FQNEAQ (reference sequence). V lost 5 bases and J 5 bases, leaving 15 bases between the germline ends. The CDR3 extends over 14 amino acids.

CDR3 coding DNA: TGTGCCAGCAGTTACTCAGAGACAAGTACCTACGAGCAGTACTTC. Translated: CASSYSETSTYEQYF. This rearrangement joins TRBV6-2 or TRBV6-3 to TRBJ2-7; D is ambiguous. Trimming stripped 0 bases from V and 2 bases from J, with 11 bases between. This CDR3 spans 15 amino acids. Germline-derived CDR1 and CDR2 are MNHEY and SVGEGT.

The chain combines TRBV10-3 with TRBJ1-6; D gene uncertain. The V and J ends lost 0 bases and 9 bases respectively, with 15 bases between them. Germline CDR1 is ENHRY and CDR2 is SYGVKD. The CDR3 extends over 16 amino acids. CDR3 sequence (DNA): TGTGCCATCAGTGAGTCGAGTTCAGGTGGAGGTTCACCCCTCCACTTT. Protein: CAISESSSGGGSPLHF.

This clonotype has just one count. The chain uses TRBV25-1 and TRBJ2-1; D perhaps matches TRBD2 (5 bases). The CDR3 extends over 16 amino acids. The germline CDR1 and CDR2 sequences are MGHDK and SYGVNS. Trimming stripped 6 bases from V and 0 bases from J, with 15 bases between. CDR3 coding DNA: TGTGCCAGCAGAACGACGAGCGCGGGCTCCTACAATGAGCAGTTCTTC. This encodes CASRTTSAGSYNEQFF. Based on the CDR3 plus reference TRBV25-1 and TRBJ2-1, the full variable domain is EADIYQTPRYLVIGTGKKITLECSQTMGHDKMYWYQQDPGMELHLIHYSYGVNSTEKGDLSSESTVSRIRTEHFPLTLESARPSHTSQYLCASRTTSAGSYNEQFFGPGTRLTVL.